Following are 25 T cell receptor beta chains from one sample sequenced in a study of naive and memory T cell subsets. Two oligonucleotides, mixed equimolar, formed the beta constant-region primer covering TRBC1 and TRBC2. The ligated cDNA underwent four PCR rounds using SP2 and nested alpha and beta constant-region primers. MiXCR, applied by TCRdb to the UMI-ligation and nested PCR reads, yields one record per CDR3 protein. The sample has more than 100,000 distinct CDR3 sequences, 36% seen once; the top ten hold less than 1%. Source material: central memory CD4+ T cells from blood. Receptors originate from a human donor in good health.

J is TRBJ2-7 and V is TRBV20-1; 8 bases are shared with TRBD2. Germline CDR1 and CDR2: DFQATT and SNEGSKA (reference sequence). The CDR3 is made up of 11 amino acids. Trimming removed 7 bases from V and 3 bases from J; junction bases left unmatched: 2. CDR3: CSVAGSYEQYF. CDR3 sequence (DNA): TGCAGTGTAGCGGGAAGCTACGAGCAGTACTTC.

This clonotype turned up a few times. The V gene is TRBV10-3, the J gene TRBJ1-3; 8 bases fit TRBD1. The V gene end was trimmed by 0 bases and the J gene end by 4 bases; junction bases not matched to a gene: 2. Germline V gene data show CDR1 as ENHRY and CDR2 as SYGVKD. The CDR3 covers 15 residues. The CDR3 sequence is CAISESRQGGNTIYF. The CDR3 DNA reads TGTGCCATCAGTGAGTCGAGACAGGGGGGAAACACCATATATTTT.

The rearrangement links TRBV13 to TRBJ2-3; 9 nucleotides align to TRBD2. The CDR3 totals 16 residues. Unmatched junction bases numbered 12, after V lost 5 bases and J lost 6 bases. From germline, CDR1 is PRHDT and CDR2 FYEKMQ (reference sequence). The CDR3, as DNA: TGTGCCAGCAGCCGACCTTCGGTGCGGGAGGGCGATACGCAGTATTTT. This codes for CASSRPSVREGDTQYF. Complete variable domain (other parts from reference TRBV13 and TRBJ2-3): AAGVIQSPRHLIKEKRETATLKCYPIPRHDTVYWYQQGPGQDPQFLISFYEKMQSDKGSIPDRFSAQQFSDYHSELNMSSLELGDSALYFCASSRPSVREGDTQYFGPGTRLTVL.

The table lists this clonotype with many counts. V is TRBV9 and J is TRBJ2-1, with TRBD2 matching 14 bases. The CDR3 runs 19 residues. The germline V gene has CDR1 SGDLS and CDR2 YYNGEE. Trimming took 0 bases from V and 7 from J; bases not matched to a gene: 12. The CDR3 here is CASSVGLAGGPGRGNEQFF. In DNA, the CDR3 is TGTGCCAGCAGCGTAGGACTAGCGGGAGGGCCGGGGAGAGGTAATGAGCAGTTCTTC.

This clonotype came up a few times. The CDR3 region has the DNA TGTGCCAGCAGTTGGGACAGTTCTAATTCACCCCTCCACTTT. Its protein is CASSWDSSNSPLHF. The rearrangement links TRBV12-3 or TRBV12-4 to TRBJ1-6; 7 nucleotides align to TRBD1. There are 14 residues in the CDR3. Unmatched junction bases numbered 3, after V lost 4 bases and J lost 6 bases.

The genes are TRBV7-2 and TRBJ1-2; D gene unclear. V lost 1 base, J lost 0 bases, and 6 bases lay in between. The germline CDR1 and CDR2 sequences are SGHTA and FQGNSA. There are 14 residues in the CDR3. CDR3 residues: CASSLGGANYGYTF. CDR3 in DNA: TGTGCCAGCAGCTTAGGAGGAGCTAACTATGGCTACACCTTC. Using reference TRBV7-2 and TRBJ1-2 for the parts outside the CDR3, the full variable domain is GAGVSQSPSNKVTEKGKDVELRCDPISGHTALYWYRQSLGQGLEFLIYFQGNSAPDKSGLPSDRFSAERTGGSVSTLTIQRTQQEDSAVYLCASSLGGANYGYTFGSGTRLTVV.

V gene TRBV12-5 combines with J gene TRBJ2-7; D unclear. Germline lookup yields CDR1 LGHNT and CDR2 FRNRAP. Between the trimmed V and J ends, which lost 1 base and 5 bases, there was a span of 12 bases. There are 14 residues in the CDR3. The CDR3 nucleotides are TGTGCTAGTGGTTTGGGTCACCCTCGGGACGAGCAGTACTTC. Translated: CASGLGHPRDEQYF.

CDR3 in amino acids: CASSKGTSWAGELFF. CDR3 nucleotide sequence: TGTGCCAGCAGTAAAGGGACTAGCTGGGCCGGGGAGCTGTTTTTT. This rearrangement joins TRBV27 to TRBJ2-2; 9 bases match TRBD2. V lost 5 bases, J lost 6 bases, and 7 bases stayed unmatched. This CDR3 contains 15 residues. In germline, CDR1 is MNHEY, CDR2 SMNVEV (reference sequence).

The gene calls are TRBV30 and TRBJ2-1; 9 bases agree with TRBD2. V was clipped by 0 bases and J by 2 bases; unmatched bases: 8. Germline assignment: CDR1 GTSNPN and CDR2 SVGIG (reference sequence). The CDR3 consists of 17 residues. For the CDR3, the DNA is TGTGCCTGGAGTGTATTCAGGCTAGCGGGAACCTACAATGAGCAGTTCTTC. It codes for CAWSVFRLAGTYNEQFF.

This chain uses TRBV12-3 or TRBV12-4 with TRBJ1-1; 7 bases fit TRBD1. The CDR3 sequence is 14 residues long. With 6 bases clipped from V and 6 bases from J, the junction kept 10 bases outside the gene matches. Here the CDR3 reads CASSPPLTGPEAFF. CDR3 DNA: TGTGCCAGCAGCCCCCCCTTGACAGGGCCTGAAGCTTTCTTT.

This clonotype is medium-sized by share. The chain uses TRBV29-1 and TRBJ2-4; 8 bases map to TRBD1. The CDR3 has 13 residues. Germline V gene lookup returns CDR1 SQVTM and CDR2 ANQGSEA. V trimming: 7 bases; J trimming: 4 bases; junction bases outside the gene matches: 6. The CDR3 bases are TGCAGCGCACAGGGGGGCGGAAAAAACATTCAGTACTTC. Its translation: CSAQGGGKNIQYF.

For this clonotype: An end of the junction differs from the germline gene, which may be a read error. The rearrangement uses TRBV28 and TRBJ1-1, with 7 positions matching TRBD1. This CDR3 has 16 amino acids. Per germline, CDR1 MDHEN and CDR2 SYDVKM. This CDR3 reads CASTIKGAVGNTEAFF. CDR3 bases: TGCGCCAGCACCATCAAGGGGGCGGTGGGGAACACTGAAGCTTTCTTT. The variable domain in full, with the rest retrieved from reference TRBV28 and TRBJ1-1, is DVKVTQSSRYLVKRTGEKVFLECVQDMDHENMFWYRQDPGLGLRLIYFSYDVKMKEKGDIPEGYSVSREKKERFSLILESASTNQTSMYLCASTIKGAVGNTEAFFGQGTRLTVV.

This clonotype was picked up many times. V usage is TRBV4-2 and J usage is TRBJ2-7; TRBD2 matches 7 bases. From germline, CDR1 is LGHNA and CDR2 YNFKEQ. The CDR3 has 15 residues. V trimming: 0 bases; J trimming: 2 bases; junction bases outside the gene matches: 4. CDR3 sequence (DNA): TGTGCCAGCAGCCAAGAGGCTAGCGGTCCCTACGAGCAGTACTTC. Its protein product is CASSQEASGPYEQYF.

The V gene is TRBV6-2 or TRBV6-3, the J gene TRBJ2-7; D may match TRBD1 or TRBD2 (5 bases each). Trimming took off 10 bases at V and 0 bases at J, with 16 bases between the two ends. CDR3 length: 14 amino acids. Per germline, CDR1 MNHEY and CDR2 SVGEGT. This chain's CDR3 is CATERDASSYEQYF. The CDR3 nucleotides are TGTGCCACCGAACGGGACGCTAGCTCCTACGAGCAGTACTTC.

This rearrangement joins TRBV9 to TRBJ2-6; TRBD1 matches 9 bases. The CDR3 has 16 residues. The V gene's germline CDR1 is SGDLS and CDR2 YYNGEE. J gave up 1 base and V 3 bases, and 2 bases lay outside the gene matches. The CDR3: CASSGTGVSGANVLTF. In DNA form, the CDR3 reads TGTGCCAGCAGCGGGACAGGGGTGTCTGGGGCCAACGTCCTGACTTTC.

This clonotype was counted at least ten times. The rearrangement joins TRBV7-3 to TRBJ2-7; 7 positions agree with TRBD1. V dropped 5 bases and J dropped 3; count of bases not matched to a gene: 7. Germline values: CDR1 SGHTA, CDR2 FQGTGA. The CDR3 covers 14 residues. The CDR3 DNA follows: TGTGCCAGCAGCCGAGGGACAGAAGACTACGAGCAGTACTTC. This codes for CASSRGTEDYEQYF.

This chain links TRBV29-1 with TRBJ1-2; no clear D gene. The CDR3 length is 12 residues. Per the germline V gene, CDR1 is SQVTM and CDR2 is ANQGSEA. Trimming took 6 bases from V and 4 from J, leaving 12 bases between them. This CDR3 reads CSVNDYGYGYTF. DNA for the CDR3: TGCAGCGTGAATGACTACGGCTATGGCTACACCTTC.

This clonotype was detected a few times. This sequence joins TRBV5-1 and TRBJ1-1; D gene ambiguous. In germline, CDR1 is SGHRS, CDR2 YFSETQ. CDR3 length: 13 residues. Trimming cost V 3 bases and J 1 base, with 7 bases left between them. The CDR3 loop is CASSSWGNTEAFF. The CDR3 nucleotides read TGCGCCAGCAGCTCATGGGGGAACACTGAAGCTTTCTTT.

The chain uses TRBV7-8 and TRBJ2-1, with 7 bases aligning to TRBD1. The CDR3 sequence is 14 residues long. Germline V gene sequence: CDR1 SGHVS, CDR2 FQNEAQ. The J segment lost 2 bases and the V segment lost 5 bases, leaving 3 bases of the junction unmatched. The CDR3 region has the DNA TGTGCCAGCAGCACGGACAGGACCTACAATGAGCAGTTCTTC. Translating gives CASSTDRTYNEQFF.

The chain employs TRBV20-1 and TRBJ2-2; 14 nucleotides align to TRBD2. The germline V gene has CDR1 DFQATT and CDR2 SNEGSKA (reference sequence). The CDR3 totals 16 residues. The ends lost 5 bases at V and 6 bases at J; junction bases unmatched: 8. The CDR3 DNA is TGCAGTGCTCAACCGGGACTAGCGGGAGTGGCCGGGGAGCTGTTTTTT. Its protein product is CSAQPGLAGVAGELFF.

There are many counts of this clonotype. The V gene is TRBV11-2, the J gene TRBJ1-1, with D possibly TRBD1 on 5 matching bases. CDR1 is SGHAT, CDR2 FQNNGV, per germline. The CDR3 consists of 14 residues. V was clipped by 7 bases and J by 3 bases, with 15 bases between them. The CDR3 loop is CASNSWRGYTEAFF. The CDR3 DNA reads TGTGCCAGCAACTCCTGGCGGGGCTACACTGAAGCTTTCTTT.

V is TRBV3-1 and J is TRBJ2-1; D is unclear. Trimming stripped 7 bases from V and 6 bases from J, with 16 bases between. From germline, CDR1 is LGHDT and CDR2 YNNKEL (reference sequence). CDR3 length: 14 residues. The CDR3 spells CASKFSAERNEQFF. In DNA, the CDR3 is TGTGCCAGCAAGTTTTCTGCGGAGCGCAATGAGCAGTTCTTC.

The chain has TRBV6-2 or TRBV6-3 and TRBJ2-1; D tentatively reads TRBD1 or TRBD2 (5 bases each). From germline, CDR1 is MNHEY and CDR2 SVGEGT. The CDR3 runs 15 residues. V was trimmed by 8 bases and J by 5 bases, leaving 19 bases between them. CDR3 bases: TGTGCCAGCTTCCACCCGGCAGGGACCCACAATGAGCAGTTCTTC. As protein: CASFHPAGTHNEQFF.

The table lists this clonotype with many counts. The chain links TRBV3-1 to TRBJ1-4; D is perhaps TRBD1 (5 bases). CDR1 LGHDT and CDR2 YNNKEL come from the germline V gene (reference sequence). The V end was cut by 4 bases, the J end by 0 bases, with 6 bases between. This CDR3 contains 14 residues. This chain's CDR3 is CASSRTTTNEKLFF. The CDR3 nucleotides read TGTGCCAGCAGCCGGACAACAACTAATGAAAAACTGTTTTTT.

This sequence joins TRBV5-4 and TRBJ2-1; TRBD1 is a possible D gene (6 bases). Trimming stripped 1 base from V and 3 bases from J, with 14 bases between. The CDR3 loop spans 16 amino acids. From germline, CDR1 is SGHNT and CDR2 YYREEE (reference sequence). CDR3 DNA: TGTGCCAGCAGCTTGAAAGGGGGAATGGGCTACAATGAGCAGTTCTTC. This translates into CASSLKGGMGYNEQFF.